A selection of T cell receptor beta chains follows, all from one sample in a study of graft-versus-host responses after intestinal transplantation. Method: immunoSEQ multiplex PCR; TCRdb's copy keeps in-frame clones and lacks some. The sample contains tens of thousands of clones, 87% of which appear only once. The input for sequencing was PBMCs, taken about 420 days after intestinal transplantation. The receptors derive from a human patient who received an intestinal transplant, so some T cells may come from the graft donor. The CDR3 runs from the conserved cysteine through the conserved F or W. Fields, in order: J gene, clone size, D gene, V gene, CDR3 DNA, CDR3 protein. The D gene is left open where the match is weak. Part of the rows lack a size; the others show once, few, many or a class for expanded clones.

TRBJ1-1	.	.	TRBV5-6	TGTGCCAGCAGCCCGGGTCGGAGGATGAACACTGAAGCTTTCTTT	CASSPGRRMNTEAFF
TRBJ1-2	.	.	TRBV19	TGTGCCAGTAGTATCTTCCCGAATCAGGGGAACTATGGCTACACCTTC	CASSIFPNQGNYGYTF
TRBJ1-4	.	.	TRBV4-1	TGCGCCAGCAGCCGGGAAATCACCTCTAATGAAAAACTGTTTTTT	CASSREITSNEKLFF
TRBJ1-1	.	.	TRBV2	TGTGCCAGCAGCCGGGGACATCAGGGCTCTGAAGCTTTCTTT	CASSRGHQGSEAFF
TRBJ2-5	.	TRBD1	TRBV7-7	TGTGCCAGCAGCCGATTCGGAGTGACAGGGGGCAGGGAGACCCAGTACTTC	CASSRFGVTGGRETQYF
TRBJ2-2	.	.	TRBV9	TGTGCCAGCAGCGCAGGGAAAGCAGGGTCCCTTCAAGGGGAGCTGTTTTTT	CASSAGKAGSLQGELFF
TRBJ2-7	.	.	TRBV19	TGTGCCAGTAGTACTGGACCCGGTGAGCAGTACTTC	CASSTGPGEQYF
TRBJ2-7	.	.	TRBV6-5	TGTGCCAGCATGGCCAGCCTACCACCCCACGAGCAGTACTTC	CASMASLPPHEQYF
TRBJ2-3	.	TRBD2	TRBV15	TGTGCCACCAGCAGAGGAGGAGGGCGGGAGCCCACAGATACGCAGTATTTT	CATSRGGGREPTDTQYF
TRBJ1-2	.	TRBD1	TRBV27	TGTGCCAGCAGTTTATCGCCCCGGACAGGGTTGGATGGCTACACCTTC	CASSLSPRTGLDGYTF
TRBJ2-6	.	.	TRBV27	TGTGCCAGCAGTCTGCCTTCAGGGTCTGGGGCCAACGTCCTGACTTTC	CASSLPSGSGANVLTF
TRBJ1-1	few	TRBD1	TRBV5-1	TGCGCCAGCAGCTTGGGACAGGGGGCGAGCACTGAAGCTTTCTTT	CASSLGQGASTEAFF
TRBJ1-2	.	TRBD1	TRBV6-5	TGTGCCAGCAGCCTCGGGACAGGGGGAGGCTACACCTTC	CASSLGTGGGYTF
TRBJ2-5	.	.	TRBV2	TGTGCCAGCAGTGAAGCGCTGGGTAGGGGGGGGGAGACCCAGTACTTC	CASSEALGRGGETQYF
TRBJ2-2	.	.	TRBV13	TGTGCCAGCAGCTCCGCCGCGGATAAGGGTCCCACCGGGGAGCTGTTTTTT	CASSSAADKGPTGELFF
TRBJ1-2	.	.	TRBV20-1	TGCAGTGCACACGAGGAGGGCTACACCTTC	CSAHEEGYTF
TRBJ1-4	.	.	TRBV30	TGTGCCTGGAGTGCAACGCGAGGGGCGTGGGAAAAACTGTTTTTT	CAWSATRGAWEKLFF
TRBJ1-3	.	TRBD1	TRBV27	TGTGCCAGCAGTTCCGGGACAGGGGCCTCTGGAAACACCATATATTTT	CASSSGTGASGNTIYF
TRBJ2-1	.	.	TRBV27	TGTGCCAGCAGTTTATCGGGGGAGGCGGCCTACAATGAGCAGTTCTTC	CASSLSGEAAYNEQFF
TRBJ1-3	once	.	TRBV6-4	TGTGCCAGCCTGGGGCCTCCTGGAAACACCATATATTTT	CASLGPPGNTIYF